This T cell receptor beta chain is from a study of blood T cell repertoires in COVID-19. Study-wide background: Samples of COVID-19 (acute and convalescent) were obtained from the United States, Italy and Spain. Sources were T cells, B-cell-depleted T cells, or PBMCs; the material itself was cDNA or gDNA.

Under the authors' procedure: Reference gene primer amplification gave nucleated cell count estimates. Using immunoSEQ multiplex PCR, the repertoire was profiled, and TCRdb retains in-frame clones only, with some absent. V and J calls and clone size are given by that table; D and trimming were obtained from the DNA. The table records around 190,000 clones, around 85% of them present only once. This CDR3 comprises 14 residues. Germline CDR1 KGHDR, CDR2 SFDVKD. V dropped 4 bases and J dropped 2; count of bases not matched to a gene: 2. Input material: peripheral blood. J is TRBJ2-3 and V is TRBV24-1; 7 positions match TRBD2. This receptor was taken from a woman in her sixties with acute or convalescent COVID-19. The CDR3 sequence: CATSEKRDTDTQYF. The CDR3 coding sequence is TGTGCCACCAGTGAGAAGCGGGACACAGATACGCAGTATTTT.